A single sample gave rise to the 8 T cell receptor beta chains below, sequenced in a study of CD4 T cells in relation to SARS-CoV-2 and coronaviruses. Before the COVID-19 pandemic, during about 2011-2019, CD4+ T cells were taken from unexposed donors. TCRdb keeps only in-frame clones here, not all; method: immunoSEQ multiplex PCR. The sample has some 65,000 clones, around 87% seen once. What was sequenced was memory CD4+ T cells from PBMCs. These receptors came from a human donor in good health.

The chain recombines TRBV27 with TRBJ2-1; D possibly corresponds to TRBD2 (6 bases). The germline V and J ends were trimmed by 5 bases and 7 bases, with 21 bases remaining between them. Germline V CDR1 and CDR2: MNHEY, SMNVEV (reference sequence). The CDR3 loop spans 16 amino acids. For the CDR3, the DNA is TGTGCCAGCAGTCAAAAGCCATCCGGGGGTAATAATGAGCAGTTCTTC. As protein: CASSQKPSGGNNEQFF.

This chain connects TRBV6-5 to TRBJ1-2, with D possibly matching TRBD1 (5 bases). Trimming took off 6 bases at V and 5 bases at J, with 16 bases between the two ends. The CDR3 covers 14 residues. Looked up from germline, CDR1 is MNHEY and CDR2 is SVGAGI. DNA of the CDR3: TGTGCCAGCAGATTATATACAGGACAATATGGCTACACCTTC. Its translation is CASRLYTGQYGYTF.

The genes are TRBV10-3 and TRBJ1-1, with 9 bases fitting TRBD1. V dropped 7 bases and J dropped 7; count of bases not matched to a gene: 13. The V gene's germline CDR1 is ENHRY and CDR2 SYGVKD. The CDR3 runs to 15 residues. CDR3 DNA sequence: TGTGCCATCACGGGGCATACAGGGGGCGGGGGTGAAGCTTTCTTT. Residues: CAITGHTGGGGEAFF.

This sequence joins TRBV6-5 and TRBJ1-2, with D tentatively TRBD1 (5 bases). Trimming removed 6 bases at V and 2 bases at J, with 10 bases between. Looked up from germline, CDR1 is MNHEY and CDR2 is SVGAGI. There are 13 residues in the CDR3. CDR3 loop: CASRRQSNYGYTF. In DNA, the CDR3 is TGTGCCAGCAGACGACAGAGCAACTATGGCTACACCTTC.

The rearrangement uses TRBV3-1 (or the pseudogene TRBV3-2) and TRBJ1-3; D is uncertain. The V end was cut by 0 bases, the J end by 1 base, with 4 bases between. CDR3 length: 14 amino acids. The V gene's germline CDR1 is LGHDT and CDR2 YNNKEL (reference sequence). CDR3 DNA: TGTGCCAGCAGCCAAGATTATTCTGGAAACACCATATATTTT. It yields the protein CASSQDYSGNTIYF.

The chain has TRBV6-1 and TRBJ1-2; D not resolved. Germline assignment: CDR1 MNHNS and CDR2 SASEGT. V was cut by 5 bases and J by 2 bases, with 12 bases left in between. This CDR3 region has 14 residues. CDR3 DNA sequence: TGTGCCAGCAGTTCCCAAATGGGAAACTATGGCTACACCTTC. Translating gives CASSSQMGNYGYTF.

The chain carries TRBV29-1 and TRBJ2-5; D tentatively reads TRBD1 or TRBD2 (5 bases each). V was clipped by 8 bases and J by 6 bases, with 13 bases between them. The CDR3 runs to 11 residues. The germline V gene encodes CDR1 SQVTM and CDR2 ANQGSEA. CDR3 sequence (DNA): TGCAGCTCGGGACGGCGGCAGACCCAGTACTTC. Protein: CSSGRRQTQYF.

The chain carries TRBV28 and TRBJ2-2; D possibly corresponds to TRBD2 (6 bases). V was trimmed by 9 bases and J by 3 bases, leaving 20 bases between them. The CDR3 loop spans 16 amino acids. Per the germline V gene, CDR1 is MDHEN and CDR2 is SYDVKM. The CDR3 sequence: CARYRDSLSHTGELFF. CDR3 bases: TGTGCCAGGTACCGGGACTCTCTTTCCCACACCGGGGAGCTGTTTTTT.